What follows are 27 T cell receptor beta chains derived from one specimen sequenced in a study of shared clonotypes between healthy human individuals. TCRdb keeps only in-frame clones here, not all; method: immunoSEQ multiplex PCR. The sample has 1 million to 1.2 million clones; approximately 80% are singletons. The sample taken for sequencing was memory CD4+ T cells from PBMCs. Specified subset: CD45RA-negative fraction. The receptors were sampled from a man aged 18 to 35 in good health. Some clones in this sample may be carry-over from other donors' samples.

The CDR3 DNA is TGCGCCAGCAGCAGGGGGGAAACTAACACTGAAGCTTTCTTT. Its protein product is CASSRGETNTEAFF. The V and J genes are TRBV5-1 and TRBJ1-1; tentative D call: TRBD1 (6 bases). Germline lookup yields CDR1 SGHRS and CDR2 YFSETQ. This CDR3 has 14 residues. Trimming shortened V by 4 bases and J by 2 bases, and 12 bases separated the two germline ends. Drawing the rest from reference TRBV5-1 and TRBJ1-1, the complete variable domain is KAGVTQTPRYLIKTRGQQVTLSCSPISGHRSVSWYQQTPGQGLQFLFEYFSETQRNKGNFPGRFSGRQFSNSRSEMNVSTLELGDSALYLCASSRGETNTEAFFGQGTRLTVV.

A note on this clone: The same CDR3 arises from other DNA sequences in this sample as well. The chain couples TRBV5-1 to TRBJ1-1; no clear D gene. Germline V lookup: CDR1 SGHRS, CDR2 YFSETQ. The CDR3 totals 13 residues. Between the trimmed V and J ends, which lost 1 base and 1 base, there was a span of 5 bases. The CDR3 spells CASSLSANTEAFF. DNA for the CDR3: TGCGCCAGCAGCTTGTCCGCGAACACTGAAGCTTTCTTT.

The chain recombines TRBV6-5 with TRBJ1-1; D perhaps matches TRBD1 (6 bases). Germline assignment: CDR1 MNHEY and CDR2 SVGAGI. The CDR3 covers 14 residues. Trimming pared 4 bases from V and 10 bases from J, leaving 19 bases between. The CDR3 nucleotides read TGTGCCAGCAGTTTCTCGGACAGTCAGCAGGGAGCTTTCTTT. It is translated as CASSFSDSQQGAFF.

The V and J genes are TRBV7-2 and TRBJ1-1, with a possible D match to TRBD1 (5 bases). CDR1 is SGHTA, CDR2 FQGNSA, per germline. This CDR3 contains 15 residues. Trimming cost V 1 base and J 2 bases, with 11 bases left between them. The DNA of the CDR3 is TGTGCCAGCAGCTTAGTGGGGCAGTCAAACACTGAAGCTTTCTTT. Translation: CASSLVGQSNTEAFF.

Here the CDR3 DNA reads TGTGCCTGGAATGACGGGAGAGCAGATACGCAGTATTTT. Translating it yields CAWNDGRADTQYF. The chain employs TRBV30 and TRBJ2-3; weak D call: TRBD2 (6 bases). V lost 4 bases to trimming and J lost 4 bases, with 12 bases between them. Germline CDR1 is GTSNPN and CDR2 is SVGIG (reference sequence). The CDR3 has 13 amino acids.

This clone was detected only a few times. V usage is TRBV7-9 and J usage is TRBJ2-3; 14 positions agree with TRBD2. The CDR3 extends over 16 amino acids. With V trimmed by 4 bases and J by 4 bases, 4 bases remained unmatched. Germline V gene data show CDR1 as SEHNR and CDR2 as FQNEAQ (reference sequence). The CDR3 sequence is CASSSGLAGVADTQYF. The CDR3 DNA follows: TGTGCCAGCAGCTCGGGACTAGCGGGAGTGGCAGATACGCAGTATTTT.

The V call is TRBV2, the J call TRBJ2-1; D is ambiguous. This CDR3 region has 15 residues. Trimming removed 4 bases from V and 0 bases from J, with 10 bases in between. The germline gives CDR1 SNHLY, CDR2 FYNNEI. CDR3 sequence: CASSAGLSSYNEQFF. Written as DNA, the CDR3 is TGTGCCAGCAGTGCTGGCCTGAGCTCCTACAATGAGCAGTTCTTC. Complete variable domain (other parts from reference TRBV2 and TRBJ2-1): EPEVTQTPSHQVTQMGQEVILRCVPISNHLYFYWYRQILGQKVEFLVSFYNNEISEKSEIFDDQFSVERPDGSNFTLKIRSTKLEDSAMYFCASSAGLSSYNEQFFGPGTRLTVL.

This chain uses TRBV18 with TRBJ2-1; D ambiguous. The CDR3 spans 13 residues. V shed 6 bases and J shed 7 bases, with 13 bases lying between them. Germline V lookup: CDR1 KGHSH, CDR2 LQKENI. DNA of the CDR3: TGTGCCAGCTCCCCGACCCCCGGGAATGAGCAGTTCTTC. Protein: CASSPTPGNEQFF. The full variable domain, its missing parts supplied by reference TRBV18 and TRBJ2-1, is NAGVMQNPRHLVRRRGQEARLRCSPMKGHSHVYWYRQLPEEGLKFMVYLQKENIIDESGMPKERFSAEFPKEGPSILRIQQVVRGDSAAYFCASSPTPGNEQFFGPGTRLTVL.

The V gene is TRBV19, the J gene TRBJ1-1; 7 bases line up with TRBD1. Germline assignment: CDR1 LNHDA and CDR2 SQIVND (reference sequence). The V gene end was trimmed by 6 bases and the J gene end by 0 bases; junction bases not matched to a gene: 10. CDR3 size: 16 residues. The CDR3 sequence is CASSPRQGRLNTEAFF. For the CDR3, the DNA is TGTGCCAGTAGCCCCAGACAGGGAAGACTGAACACTGAAGCTTTCTTT.

Concerning this clone itself: This likely reflects a read error, since a far larger clone is one base away. The conserved phenylalanine or tryptophan normally closing the CDR3 is absent here, so this likely arose from a read error. The chain uses TRBV30 and TRBJ1-1, with D hard to call. Germline V gene lookup returns CDR1 GTSNPN and CDR2 SVGIG (reference sequence). V dropped 5 bases and J dropped 0 bases, with 10 bases sitting between them. The CDR3 has 13 residues. CDR3 in amino acids: CAWEGNMNTEAFL. The CDR3 nucleotides are TGTGCCTGGGAGGGAAACATGAACACTGAAGCTTTCCTT.

This rearrangement joins TRBV5-1 to TRBJ1-2; no clear D gene. The CDR3 has 13 residues. From germline, CDR1 is SGHRS and CDR2 YFSETQ. V lost 5 bases and J 4 bases, leaving 12 bases between the germline ends. Written as DNA, the CDR3 is TGCGCCAGCAGGACCACGGTCGGCTATGGCTACACCTTC. As protein: CASRTTVGYGYTF.

Notes on this clone: Distinct nucleotide sequences in the sample also encode this CDR3. V usage is TRBV30 and J usage is TRBJ2-5; D unclear. This CDR3 has 12 amino acids. The V end lost 0 bases, the J end lost 1 base, and 3 bases lay between the germline ends. Germline V gene sequence: CDR1 GTSNPN, CDR2 SVGIG (reference sequence). CDR3 amino acids: CAWSVSQETQYF. The CDR3 DNA follows: TGTGCCTGGAGTGTATCCCAAGAGACCCAGTACTTC.

This clone has only one observation. The chain carries TRBV18 and TRBJ2-1, with 7 positions matching TRBD2. The CDR3 is 15 residues long. Germline V CDR1 and CDR2: KGHSH, LQKENI. Trimming at V came to 0 bases and at J to 5 bases, leaving 4 bases not matched to a gene. In DNA form, the CDR3 reads TGTGCCAGCTCACCACCGAGCGGGGCAAACAATGAGCAGTTCTTC. Amino acids: CASSPPSGANNEQFF.

The genes are TRBV11-1 and TRBJ2-7; 11 positions agree with TRBD2. This CDR3 spans 14 amino acids. Trimming removed 5 bases from V and 7 bases from J; junction bases left unmatched: 7. CDR1 SGHAT and CDR2 FQDESV come from the germline V gene (reference sequence). CDR3 DNA sequence: TGTGCCAGCAGCCTACTAGCGGGAGCAGGAGAGCAGTACTTC. Encoded protein: CASSLLAGAGEQYF.

This clone has just one count. No conserved phenylalanine or tryptophan is present at the end of the CDR3, so a read error is the likely explanation. The DNA is omitted, as the CDR3 cannot be located on it reliably, and the CDR3 follows TCRdb's listing. The chain combines TRBV27 with TRBJ2-7. Germline lookup yields CDR1 MNHEY and CDR2 SMNVEV (reference sequence). The CDR3 region is 9 residues in length, termini included. The CDR3 region is CASSLQDPS.

The V and J genes are TRBV7-6 and TRBJ2-5; D is unclear. The V gene lost 5 bases and the J gene lost 1 base, with 11 bases spanning the gap. The CDR3 sequence is 14 residues long. Per the germline V gene, CDR1 is SGHVS and CDR2 is FNYEAQ. The CDR3 DNA is TGTGCCAGCAGCCTGACTGGAAGCCAAGAGACCCAGTACTTC. Translating gives CASSLTGSQETQYF.

This clone has only one observation. The chain uses TRBV5-5 and TRBJ1-1; D not certain. The germline gives CDR1 SGHKS, CDR2 YYEKEE (reference sequence). V gave up 3 bases and J gave up 7 bases, with 10 bases separating them. The CDR3 loop spans 12 amino acids. CDR3 coding DNA: TGTGCCAGCAGCTCCGCGGGGATTGAAGCTTTCTTT. This sequence encodes CASSSAGIEAFF.

This clone was counted ten times or more. This rearrangement joins TRBV5-6 to TRBJ2-7; D is unresolved. Trimming took off 3 bases at V and 4 bases at J, with 5 bases between the two ends. The length of the CDR3 is 11 residues. Germline CDR1 SGHDT, CDR2 YYEEEE. The CDR3 bases are TGTGCCAGCAGCTCCTTATACGAGCAGTACTTC. This sequence encodes CASSSLYEQYF.

The V and J genes are TRBV4-2 and TRBJ1-5; tentatively, D is TRBD1 (5 bases). V was shortened by 4 bases and J by 5 bases, with 12 bases between the two germline ends. The CDR3 consists of 14 residues. Germline lookup yields CDR1 LGHNA and CDR2 YNFKEQ. The CDR3 DNA sequence: TGTGCCAGCAGCCCAGGAATGGGGGATCAGCCCCAGCATTTT. Amino acids: CASSPGMGDQPQHF.

This clone has ten or more counts. The chain is built from TRBV9 and TRBJ1-3; possibly TRBD1 for D (5 bases). The CDR3 has 14 residues. With 0 bases removed from V and 5 bases from J, the gap between germline ends came to 9 bases. Germline CDR1 SGDLS, CDR2 YYNGEE. CDR3 coding DNA: TGTGCCAGCAGCGTAGAGGACACCCGAAACACCATATATTTT. It translates to CASSVEDTRNTIYF.

The rearrangement links TRBV7-9 to TRBJ2-1; the match to TRBD2 covers 13 bases. The V segment lost 5 bases and the J segment 7 bases; nucleotides outside the gene matches: 11. CDR3 size: 17 residues. The germline CDR1 and CDR2 sequences are SEHNR and FQNEAQ (reference sequence). In DNA, the CDR3 is TGTGCCAGCAGCCAAACCCGGACTAGCGGGAGTACGAATGAGCAGTTCTTC. Translation gives CASSQTRTSGSTNEQFF.

This clone appeared a few times. The V gene is TRBV28, the J gene TRBJ2-1, with D hard to call. Per the germline V gene, CDR1 is MDHEN and CDR2 is SYDVKM. This CDR3 is 13 amino acids long. Deletions cut 5 bases from V and 7 bases from J, with 12 bases between. CDR3 DNA: TGTGCCAGCAGTGCCGGTGCCCGAAATGAGCAGTTCTTC. Protein: CASSAGARNEQFF. The full variable domain, rest sourced from reference TRBV28 and TRBJ2-1, is DVKVTQSSRYLVKRTGEKVFLECVQDMDHENMFWYRQDPGLGLRLIYFSYDVKMKEKGDIPEGYSVSREKKERFSLILESASTNQTSMYLCASSAGARNEQFFGPGTRLTVL.

As concerns this clone: Other DNA sequences in the sample encode the same CDR3. J is TRBJ2-7 and V is TRBV6-5; D is unresolved. This CDR3 contains 11 residues. CDR1 is MNHEY and CDR2 is SVGAGI in the germline V gene. Trimming shortened V by 6 bases and J by 0 bases, and 3 bases separated the two germline ends. The CDR3 region is CASRSSYEQYF. CDR3 nucleotides: TGTGCCAGCAGATCCTCCTACGAGCAGTACTTC.

The rearrangement links TRBV28 to TRBJ1-5; D might be TRBD1 (5 bases). The germline CDR1 and CDR2 sequences are MDHEN and SYDVKM. The CDR3 has 13 amino acids. Deletions cut 10 bases from V and 3 bases from J, with 13 bases between. Written as DNA, the CDR3 is TGTGCCACCGTCAGAGGGGTCAATCAGCCCCAGCATTTT. Translated, it gives CATVRGVNQPQHF.

The chain combines TRBV30 with TRBJ2-5, with 16 bases identical to TRBD2. The CDR3 sequence is 16 residues long. Germline V lookup: CDR1 GTSNPN, CDR2 SVGIG (reference sequence). Germline trimming cut 4 bases from V and 3 bases from J; bases unmatched to any gene: 5. The DNA for the CDR3 is TGTGCCTGGAAAAGTGGGACTAGCGGGAGGGAAGAGACCCAGTACTTC. It is translated as CAWKSGTSGREETQYF.

This clone was seen more than once but under ten times. The chain carries TRBV10-3 and TRBJ1-1, with D possibly matching TRBD1 (6 bases). The length of the CDR3 is 13 residues. From germline, CDR1 is ENHRY and CDR2 SYGVKD. Between the trimmed V and J ends, which lost 5 bases and 7 bases, there was a span of 14 bases. DNA of the CDR3: TGTGCCATCAGTTTCAGGGGAAACGATGAAGCTTTCTTT. This gives the protein CAISFRGNDEAFF.

This clone appeared once. The genes are TRBV9 and TRBJ2-7; D call uncertain. Germline V gene sequence: CDR1 SGDLS, CDR2 YYNGEE. This CDR3 region has 13 residues. V lost 1 base to trimming and J lost 2 bases, with 7 bases between them. The CDR3 DNA reads as TGTGCCAGCAGCGTAAGGGATACCTACGAGCAGTACTTC. Protein: CASSVRDTYEQYF.